Sequencing of this T cell receptor (beta chain) was carried out in a study of blood T cell repertoires in COVID-19 (dated by TCRdb to 2020 to 2022). At the level of the whole study: Samples covering the acute and convalescent phases of COVID-19 were provided by collaborators in the United States, Italy and Spain. The material from the prospective study consisted of cDNA or gDNA derived from T cells, B-cell-depleted T cells, or PBMCs. Deeply sampled blood TCRbeta repertoires from subjects exposed to, actively infected with, or recovered from COVID-19 were included in the dataset. The repertoires were made available in a free public database intended to serve as a resource for research on the immune response to SARS-CoV-2. Samples were obtained from the ongoing ImmuneRACE study (first 160 participants) and from about 1,300 subjects provided by 6 global collaborators. A de-identified subject ID, COVID-19 status, age in years and sex were almost always included in the sample metadata. HLA class I and class II types, where available, came from metadata supplied by the sample provider rather than from assay-based typing.

The immunoSEQ Assay, a bias-controlled multiplex PCR, was used to amplify TCRbeta CDR3 regions from genomic DNA. In the original analysis: The number of nucleated cells in each sample was estimated from the amplification of reference gene primers within the assay. Sequence reads were collapsed and filtered to measure the absolute abundance of every unique TCRbeta CDR3 rearrangement. For each sample, productive Simpson clonality was calculated as the square root of Simpson's diversity index over productive rearrangements. Not all clones reach the TCRdb copy of this immuneACCESS table, which keeps in-frame sequences only. Checked studies attribute under half of the gap to unresolved V genes and leave the rest unexplained. For V, J and clone size, that table is used; D and trimming come from the DNA. Within this sample are some 250,000 clones, with 65% to 85% of them counted one time only. The ten largest clones capture under 30% of the sample.

Measured from the cysteine to the phenylalanine, the CDR3 is 14 residues long. Only the CDR3 DNA is retained, 42 bases long and in frame from the first base. The junction shows trimming of 8 bases on V and 6 bases on J, and the gene matches do not reach 9 bases of it. Sequences SQVTM (CDR1) and ANQGSEA (CDR2) are obtained from the germline V gene. Points on this clone: Its antigen has not been determined. There are no base qualities to consult, and no much larger clone falls within one base.

What the research found in general, with its limitations: The quantity of clinical and demographic metadata differed by source and by participant and was supplied without curation.

The collaborating institutions used their own protocols to collect whole blood in K2EDTA tubes. Collaborator samples were shipped for TCRbeta analysis as frozen whole blood, isolated PBMCs, or DNA extracted from either sample type. The receptor's source is a man aged 35-49 years with acute or convalescent COVID-19. Source material: peripheral blood. The rearrangement joined TRBV29-1 to TRBJ2-3; TRBD1 fits 12 bases in the junction. In nucleotides, the sequence is TGCAGCTACTGGGACAGGGGGCTTCGGGATACGCAGTATTTT. This is translated as CSYWDRGLRDTQYF.